This record covers a single TCR beta chain. What it binds is not known. The sample originates from a study of cytomegalovirus exposure and HLA in healthy donors. Study information: Findings of an earlier analysis included about 120 million unique TCR beta sequences from 170 million or so T cells. Counted in an early data release were about 80 million unique TCRs from HLA-typed donors.

Germline loops: CDR1 SGHDT, CDR2 YYEEEE. The CDR3 totals 16 residues. V lost 1 base and J lost 2, with 14 bases in between. Researchers ran the PCR with 60 Vbeta and 13 Jbeta primers. Produced via immunoSEQ multiplex PCR; TCRdb's table is partial and in-frame only. The sample contains about 95,000 clones, about 81% of which appear only once. Whole-study results and caveats: Sequencing likely caused a cluster of highly shared sequence variants. A later analysis linked a missense variant in DCLRE1C to the trimming of TCR beta V and J genes.

The receptor's source is a woman aged 40 to 50 in good health and CMV-seropositive. The chain has TRBV5-6 and TRBJ2-3, with D possibly TRBD2 on 6 matching bases. Sequenced: PBMCs. CDR3: CASSLLGGKPTDTQYF. The DNA of the CDR3 is TGTGCCAGCAGCTTGCTGGGCGGGAAACCCACAGATACGCAGTATTTT.